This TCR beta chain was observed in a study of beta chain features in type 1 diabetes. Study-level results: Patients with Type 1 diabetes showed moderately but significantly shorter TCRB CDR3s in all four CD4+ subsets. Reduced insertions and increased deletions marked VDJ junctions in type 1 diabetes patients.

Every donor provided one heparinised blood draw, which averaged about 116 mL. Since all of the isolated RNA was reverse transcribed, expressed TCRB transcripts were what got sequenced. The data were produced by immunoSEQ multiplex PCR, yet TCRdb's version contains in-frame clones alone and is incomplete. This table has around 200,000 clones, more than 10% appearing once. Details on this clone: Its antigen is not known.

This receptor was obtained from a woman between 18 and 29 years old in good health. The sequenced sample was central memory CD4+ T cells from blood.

The CDR3 DNA reads as TGTGCCAGCAGTCTTCTAGCGGGGAGCTCCTACGAGCAGTACTTC. This sequence encodes CASSLLAGSSYEQYF. The chain joins TRBV6-5 to TRBJ2-7, with 9 bases fitting TRBD2. With V trimmed by 5 bases and J by 0 bases, 5 bases remained unmatched. CDR3 length: 15 residues. Germline-derived CDR1 and CDR2 are MNHEY and SVGAGI.